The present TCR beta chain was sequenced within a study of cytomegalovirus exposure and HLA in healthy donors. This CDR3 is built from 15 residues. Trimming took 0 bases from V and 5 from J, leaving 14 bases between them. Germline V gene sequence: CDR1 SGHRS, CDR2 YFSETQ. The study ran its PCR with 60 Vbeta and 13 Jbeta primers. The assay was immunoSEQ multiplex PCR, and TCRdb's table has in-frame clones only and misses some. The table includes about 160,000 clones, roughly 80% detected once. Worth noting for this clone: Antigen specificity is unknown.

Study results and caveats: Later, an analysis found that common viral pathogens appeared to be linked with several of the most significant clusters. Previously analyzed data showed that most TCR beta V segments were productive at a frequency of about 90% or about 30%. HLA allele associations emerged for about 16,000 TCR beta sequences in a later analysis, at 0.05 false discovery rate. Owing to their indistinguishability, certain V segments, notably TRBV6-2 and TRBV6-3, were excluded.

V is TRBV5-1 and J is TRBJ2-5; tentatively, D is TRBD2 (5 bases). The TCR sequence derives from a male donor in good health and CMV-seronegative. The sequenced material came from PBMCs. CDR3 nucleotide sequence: TGCGCCAGCAGCTTGGTTCCGGGAATCCAGGAGACCCAGTACTTC. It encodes CASSLVPGIQETQYF.